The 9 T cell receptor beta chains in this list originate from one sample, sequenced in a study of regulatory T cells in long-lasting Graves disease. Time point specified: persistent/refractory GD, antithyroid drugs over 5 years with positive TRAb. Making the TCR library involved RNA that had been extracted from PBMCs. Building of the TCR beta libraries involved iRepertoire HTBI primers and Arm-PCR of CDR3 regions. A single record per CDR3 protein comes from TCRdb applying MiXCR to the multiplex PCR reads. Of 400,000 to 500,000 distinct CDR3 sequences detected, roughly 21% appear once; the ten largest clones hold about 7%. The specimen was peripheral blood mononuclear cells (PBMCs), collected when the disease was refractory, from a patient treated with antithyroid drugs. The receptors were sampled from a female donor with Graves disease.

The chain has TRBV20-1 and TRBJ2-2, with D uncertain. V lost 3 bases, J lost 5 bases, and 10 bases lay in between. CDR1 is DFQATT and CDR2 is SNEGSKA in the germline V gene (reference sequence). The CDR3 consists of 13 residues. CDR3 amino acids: CSASSVQTGELFF. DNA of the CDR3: TGCAGTGCTAGCTCGGTCCAAACCGGGGAGCTGTTTTTT.

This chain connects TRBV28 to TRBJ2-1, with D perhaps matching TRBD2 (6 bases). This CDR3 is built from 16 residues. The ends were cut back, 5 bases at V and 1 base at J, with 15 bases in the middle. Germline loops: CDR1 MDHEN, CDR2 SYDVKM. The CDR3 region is CASSRVPGSSYNEQFF. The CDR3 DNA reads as TGTGCCAGCAGTAGGGTTCCCGGGAGTTCCTACAATGAGCAGTTCTTC.

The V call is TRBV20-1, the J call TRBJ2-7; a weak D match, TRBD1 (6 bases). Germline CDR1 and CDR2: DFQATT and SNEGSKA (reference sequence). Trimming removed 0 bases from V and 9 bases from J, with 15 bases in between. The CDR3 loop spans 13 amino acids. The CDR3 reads CSARDPQSGAQYF. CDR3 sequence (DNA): TGCAGTGCTAGAGATCCCCAATCAGGGGCGCAGTACTTC.

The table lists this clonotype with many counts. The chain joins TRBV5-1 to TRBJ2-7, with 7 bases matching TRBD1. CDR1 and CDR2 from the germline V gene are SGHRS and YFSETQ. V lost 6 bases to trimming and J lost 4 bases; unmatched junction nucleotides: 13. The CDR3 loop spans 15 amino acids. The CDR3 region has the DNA TGCGCCAGCAACACCCCGGACAGGCCGATTTACGAGCAGTACTTC. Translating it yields CASNTPDRPIYEQYF.

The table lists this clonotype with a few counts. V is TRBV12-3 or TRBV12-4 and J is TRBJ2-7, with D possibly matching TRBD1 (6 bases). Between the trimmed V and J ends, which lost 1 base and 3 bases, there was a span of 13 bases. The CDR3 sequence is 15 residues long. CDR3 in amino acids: CASSLGQGLGYEQYF. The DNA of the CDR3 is TGTGCCAGCAGTTTAGGTCAGGGGCTCGGCTACGAGCAGTACTTC.

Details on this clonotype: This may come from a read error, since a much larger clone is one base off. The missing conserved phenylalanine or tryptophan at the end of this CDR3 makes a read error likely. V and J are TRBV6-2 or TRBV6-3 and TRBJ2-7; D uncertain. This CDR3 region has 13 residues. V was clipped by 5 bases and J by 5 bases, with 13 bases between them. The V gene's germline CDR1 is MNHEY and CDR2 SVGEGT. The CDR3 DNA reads TGTGCCAGCAGTGAATATCGGGCGGACGAGCAGTACCTC. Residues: CASSEYRADEQYL.

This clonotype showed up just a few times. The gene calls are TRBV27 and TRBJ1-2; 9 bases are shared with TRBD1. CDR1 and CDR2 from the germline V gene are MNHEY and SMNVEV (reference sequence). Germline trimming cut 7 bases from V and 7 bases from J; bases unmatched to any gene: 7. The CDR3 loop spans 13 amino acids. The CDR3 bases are TGTGCCAGCAAAAGTACAGGGGGCTTTGGCTACACCTTC. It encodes CASKSTGGFGYTF.

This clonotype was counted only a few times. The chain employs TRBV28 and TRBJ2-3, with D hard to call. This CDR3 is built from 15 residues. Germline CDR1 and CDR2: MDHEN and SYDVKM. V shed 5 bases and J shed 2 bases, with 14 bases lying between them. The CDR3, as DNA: TGTGCCAGCAGTCCCCCGGGCGCGGACACAGATACGCAGTATTTT. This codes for CASSPPGADTDTQYF.

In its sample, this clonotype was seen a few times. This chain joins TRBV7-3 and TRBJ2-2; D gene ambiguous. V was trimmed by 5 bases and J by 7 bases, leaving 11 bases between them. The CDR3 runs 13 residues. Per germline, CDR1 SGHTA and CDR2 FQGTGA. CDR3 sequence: CASSHNPSGELFF. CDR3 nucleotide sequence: TGTGCCAGCAGCCACAATCCAAGCGGGGAGCTGTTTTTT.